The 10 T cell receptor beta chains below all came from one sample that was sequenced in a study of T cell responses to AZD1222 COVID-19 vaccine. Assay: immunoSEQ multiplex PCR; the TCRdb copy retains only in-frame clones and omits some. The data contain 150,000 to 200,000 clones, 80% to 95% of them singletons. Sequencing was performed on peripheral blood, taken on day 0 of AZD1222 vaccination. Every receptor here comes from an adult in good health.

The chain is built from TRBV19 and TRBJ1-1; D uncertain. Germline V gives CDR1 LNHDA, CDR2 SQIVND (reference sequence). V was shortened by 1 base and J by 0 bases, with 18 bases between the two germline ends. This CDR3 comprises 18 residues. Here the CDR3 reads CASSIVWAAIEMNTEAFF. In DNA, the CDR3 is TGTGCCAGTAGTATAGTGTGGGCAGCCATAGAAATGAACACTGAAGCTTTCTTT.

J is TRBJ1-1 and V is TRBV27; 8 positions match TRBD1. Trimming took 6 bases from V and 3 from J; bases not matched to a gene: 3. Germline V gene lookup returns CDR1 MNHEY and CDR2 SMNVEV (reference sequence). The CDR3 is 13 residues long. The CDR3 sequence: CASSPGQDTEAFF. As DNA, the CDR3 is TGTGCCAGCAGCCCGGGACAGGACACTGAAGCTTTCTTT.

The J gene is TRBJ2-6, the V gene TRBV24-1; maybe TRBD1 (6 bases). This CDR3 has 21 amino acids. Trimming removed 2 bases from V and 1 base from J, with 23 bases in between. Looked up from germline, CDR1 is KGHDR and CDR2 is SFDVKD. In DNA form, the CDR3 reads TGTGCCACCAGTGATTCGAATATCATCGATACAGGGTGGTCTGGGGCCAACGTCCTGACTTTC. Its translation is CATSDSNIIDTGWSGANVLTF.

The CDR3 region is CASSEIRWAAFRETQYF. The CDR3 nucleotides are TGTGCCAGCAGTGAAATTCGTTGGGCAGCCTTTAGGGAGACCCAGTACTTC. The V call is TRBV6-1, the J call TRBJ2-5; D not resolved. V lost 2 bases and J lost 5, with 21 bases in between. The CDR3 has 17 residues. Germline V CDR1 and CDR2: MNHNS, SASEGT.

This clone was recorded once. The V call is TRBV5-5, the J call TRBJ1-2, with TRBD1 identical over 7 bases. This CDR3 comprises 12 residues. J lost 6 bases, V lost 3 bases, and 2 bases had no gene match. Per the germline V gene, CDR1 is SGHKS and CDR2 is YYEKEE (reference sequence). The CDR3 region is CASSWDSDGYTF. The CDR3 nucleotides are TGTGCCAGCAGCTGGGACAGTGATGGCTACACCTTC.

The chain is built from TRBV4-2 and TRBJ2-1, with TRBD1 as a possible D gene (5 bases). Trimming took 1 base from V and 12 from J, leaving 22 bases between them. This CDR3 has 16 amino acids. Per germline, CDR1 LGHNA and CDR2 YNFKEQ. CDR3 in DNA: TGTGCCAGCAGCCAAGCAGGGTCGGGCGCCCATATGGGGCAGTTCTTC. Its translation: CASSQAGSGAHMGQFF.

The rearrangement uses TRBV6-5 and TRBJ1-5; D remains unclear. Per the germline V gene, CDR1 is MNHEY and CDR2 is SVGAGI. CDR3 size: 15 residues. The V end lost 5 bases, the J end lost 3 bases, and 14 bases lay between the germline ends. CDR3 residues: CASSPGIQPNQPQHF. CDR3 DNA sequence: TGTGCCAGCAGTCCCGGTATACAGCCCAATCAGCCCCAGCATTTT.

The chain employs TRBV19 and TRBJ1-3; 7 nucleotides agree with TRBD1. Germline trimming cut 7 bases from V and 0 bases from J; bases unmatched to any gene: 18. Germline-derived CDR1 and CDR2 are LNHDA and SQIVND (reference sequence). CDR3 length: 19 residues. This CDR3 reads CASTLTQGPASNSGNTIYF. CDR3 coding DNA: TGTGCCAGTACCCTAACACAGGGGCCCGCCTCAAACTCTGGAAACACCATATATTTT.

The chain is built from TRBV6-2 or TRBV6-3 and TRBJ1-3; D is undetermined. The ends were cut back, 6 bases at V and 5 bases at J, with 8 bases in the middle. CDR3 length: 12 amino acids. Germline CDR1 reads MNHEY; CDR2 reads SVGEGT. The CDR3: CASSLLRNTIYF. The CDR3 DNA reads TGTGCCAGCAGCCTCCTGCGAAACACCATATATTTT.

This chain links TRBV7-9 with TRBJ1-3, with D hard to call. Germline V gene sequence: CDR1 SEHNR, CDR2 FQNEAQ (reference sequence). Trimming shortened V by 6 bases and J by 4 bases, and 13 bases separated the two germline ends. CDR3 length equals 14 residues. CDR3: CASRKRDIGNTIYF. The CDR3 DNA reads as TGTGCCAGCAGAAAGCGGGATATAGGAAACACCATATATTTT.